This T cell receptor beta chain was sequenced in a study of T-cell reconstitution after alpha-beta-depleted transplantation in children. For TCRbeta, the library was prepared with unique molecular identifiers. TCRdb processed the PCR reads anew with MiXCR; each CDR3 protein has one entry. The repertoire holds roughly 190,000 distinct CDR3 sequences, with approximately 15% as singletons. Germline CDR1 MDHEN, CDR2 SYDVKM. This CDR3 region has 12 residues. V was cut by 6 bases and J by 4 bases, with 9 bases left in between. The sequenced sample was PBMCs from the stem cell graft donor, obtained from the stem cell graft. V gene TRBV28 combines with J gene TRBJ1-2, with TRBD1 as a possible D gene (6 bases). The receptor was derived from a human donor who donated a stem cell graft to a child with acute lymphoblastic leukemia. The CDR3 DNA reads TGTGCCAGCAGAGAGGGGGGCTATGGCTACACCTTC. Protein: CASREGGYGYTF.